These 23 T cell receptor beta chains were all obtained from the same sample, sequenced in a study of T cell responses to AZD1222 COVID-19 vaccine. The assay was immunoSEQ multiplex PCR, and TCRdb's table has in-frame clones only and misses some. The data show more than 95,000 clones, with more than 75% seen just once and more than 4.5% held by the top ten. This sample comprised peripheral blood, obtained on day 0 of AZD1222 vaccination. Receptors were obtained from an adult in good health.

This chain uses TRBV4-3 with TRBJ2-7; a possible D gene is TRBD2 (5 bases). CDR1 LGHNA and CDR2 YSLEER come from the germline V gene. This CDR3 has 15 amino acids. Trimming pared 0 bases from V and 0 bases from J, leaving 9 bases between. The DNA of the CDR3 is TGCGCCAGCAGCCAAGAGGTGGGGAGCTCCTACGAGCAGTACTTC. It yields the protein CASSQEVGSSYEQYF.

The J gene is TRBJ1-1, the V gene TRBV4-3; the D gene is possibly TRBD1 (5 bases). V was pared by 1 base and J by 1 base, with 10 bases between. The germline V gene has CDR1 LGHNA and CDR2 YSLEER. CDR3 length: 15 amino acids. The CDR3: CASSQGRQPNTEAFF. In DNA, the CDR3 is TGCGCCAGCAGCCAAGGGAGACAGCCGAACACTGAAGCTTTCTTT.

The rearrangement links TRBV7-5 to TRBJ1-2; TRBD1 was called by the table and not checked on the DNA. TRBV7-5 is assigned pseudogene status. The CDR3 length is 14 residues. CDR3 in DNA: TGTGCCAGAAGCTTGCCAGGTTGGAACTATGGCTACACCTTC. This sequence encodes CARSLPGWNYGYTF.

The chain links TRBV19 to TRBJ1-3, with unresolved D. The CDR3 length is 16 residues. In germline, CDR1 is LNHDA, CDR2 SQIVND (reference sequence). Trimming took off 4 bases at V and 2 bases at J, with 15 bases between the two ends. CDR3 amino acids: CASSSRTVVTGNTIYF. CDR3 bases: TGTGCCAGTAGTAGTCGGACGGTCGTGACTGGAAACACCATATATTTT.

This clone was seen once. The chain combines TRBV15 with TRBJ2-5, with D maybe TRBD1 (5 bases). This CDR3 has 15 amino acids. CDR1 LNHNV and CDR2 YYDKDF come from the germline V gene (reference sequence). Deletions cut 3 bases from V and 1 base from J, with 12 bases between. The CDR3 DNA sequence: TGTGCCACCAGCAGGACGACAGAGAGCCAAGAGACCCAGTACTTC. It translates to CATSRTTESQETQYF.

V is TRBV5-4 and J is TRBJ1-1; 8 bases line up with TRBD1. The CDR3 runs 16 residues. Per germline, CDR1 SGHNT and CDR2 YYREEE (reference sequence). J was trimmed by 4 bases and V by 1 base; bases with no gene match: 9. DNA for the CDR3: TGTGCCAGCAGCTTGACGAGACAGGGGATGGGCACTGAAGCTTTCTTT. As protein: CASSLTRQGMGTEAFF.

The chain has TRBV7-2 and TRBJ1-4; D not resolved. This CDR3 region has 13 residues. With 5 bases removed from V and 8 bases from J, the gap between germline ends came to 12 bases. The germline V gene encodes CDR1 SGHTA and CDR2 FQGNSA. The CDR3 reads CASSPGFSEKLFF. The CDR3 nucleotides are TGTGCCAGCAGCCCAGGCTTTAGCGAAAAACTGTTTTTT.

Only a few counts were recorded for this clone. This chain connects TRBV5-1 to TRBJ2-7; a possible D gene is TRBD2 (6 bases). CDR1 SGHRS and CDR2 YFSETQ come from the germline V gene. This CDR3 region has 15 residues. Between the trimmed V and J ends, which lost 5 bases and 2 bases, there was a span of 17 bases. As DNA, the CDR3 is TGCGCCAGCAGGTCGGGAACTAGCCGAGCCTACGAGCAGTACTTC. As protein: CASRSGTSRAYEQYF.

This chain connects TRBV6-5 to TRBJ1-2; TRBD1 aligns across 10 bases. V lost 7 bases, J lost 3 bases, and 5 bases stayed unmatched. The CDR3 length is 14 residues. Germline assignment: CDR1 MNHEY and CDR2 SVGAGI. CDR3 nucleotide sequence: TGTGCCAGCACAAGGGACAGGGGTGACTATGGCTACACCTTC. Its protein is CASTRDRGDYGYTF.

This clone was observed a handful of times. This chain links TRBV20-1 with TRBJ2-2, with D tentatively TRBD1 or TRBD2 (6 bases each). The CDR3 totals 12 residues. V was clipped by 3 bases and J by 7 bases, with 9 bases between them. Germline-derived CDR1 and CDR2 are DFQATT and SNEGSKA (reference sequence). CDR3 loop: CSASGGHGELFF. For the CDR3, the DNA is TGCAGTGCTAGTGGGGGGCACGGGGAGCTGTTTTTT.

The chain carries TRBV2 and TRBJ2-3; D possibly matches TRBD1 or TRBD2 (6 bases each). Germline V gene lookup returns CDR1 SNHLY and CDR2 FYNNEI. V lost 6 bases to trimming and J lost 6 bases, with 16 bases between them. This CDR3 has 14 amino acids. CDR3 sequence (DNA): TGTGCCAGCAGCGGGAACGGGGGCAGGGATACGCAGTATTTT. This codes for CASSGNGGRDTQYF.

The V gene is TRBV6-2 or TRBV6-3, the J gene TRBJ2-5; 7 nucleotides align to TRBD2. The CDR3 has 13 amino acids. V lost 5 bases and J lost 4; bases outside the gene matches: 4. Germline V CDR1 and CDR2: MNHEY, SVGEGT. CDR3 bases: TGTGCCAGCAGTCGGTGGGGGGGAGAGACCCAGTACTTC. Translating it yields CASSRWGGETQYF.

This clone has only a few counts. This chain connects TRBV18 to TRBJ1-6; D ambiguous. The V gene lost 6 bases and the J gene lost 5 bases, with 20 bases spanning the gap. The CDR3 is made up of 17 amino acids. CDR1 and CDR2 from the germline V gene are KGHSH and LQKENI. The CDR3: CASSLLVSTRNNSPLHF. As DNA, the CDR3 is TGTGCCAGCTCCCTTTTGGTCAGTACAAGAAATAATTCACCCCTCCACTTT. The complete variable domain, with remaining parts taken from reference TRBV18 and TRBJ1-6, reads NAGVMQNPRHLVRRRGQEARLRCSPMKGHSHVYWYRQLPEEGLKFMVYLQKENIIDESGMPKERFSAEFPKEGPSILRIQQVVRGDSAAYFCASSLLVSTRNNSPLHFGNGTRLTVT.

The genes are TRBV10-3 and TRBJ1-2; D unresolved. This CDR3 has 15 residues. CDR1 ENHRY and CDR2 SYGVKD come from the germline V gene. V lost 2 bases to trimming and J lost 6 bases, with 16 bases between them. CDR3 coding DNA: TGTGCCATCAGTGAGGGTGTAGGAATCGAAAATGGCTACACCTTC. Amino acid sequence: CAISEGVGIENGYTF.

The chain links TRBV6-5 to TRBJ1-6; TRBD1 aligns across 11 bases. Losses at the gene ends were 4 bases for V and 9 bases for J; bases not matched to a gene: 5. Germline assignment: CDR1 MNHEY and CDR2 SVGAGI. CDR3 size: 15 residues. CDR3 nucleotide sequence: TGTGCCAGCAGTTCGCAGGACAGGGGGCCTTCACCCCTCCACTTT. Protein: CASSSQDRGPSPLHF.

The chain combines TRBV30 with TRBJ1-5, with a possible D match to TRBD1 (6 bases). The CDR3 length is 13 residues. Between the trimmed V and J ends, which lost 5 bases and 7 bases, there was a span of 15 bases. Per the germline V gene, CDR1 is GTSNPN and CDR2 is SVGIG (reference sequence). CDR3: CAWRRGGDQPQHF. The CDR3 DNA sequence: TGTGCCTGGCGGCGGGGGGGCGACCAGCCCCAGCATTTT.

The chain combines TRBV10-3 with TRBJ1-1, with a weak D call TRBD1 (5 bases). The length of the CDR3 is 13 residues. Per germline, CDR1 ENHRY and CDR2 SYGVKD. V gave up 10 bases and J gave up 2 bases, with 14 bases separating them. The CDR3 loop reads CASGGQGNTEAFF. The DNA of the CDR3 is TGTGCCAGCGGAGGGCAGGGTAACACTGAAGCTTTCTTT.

The chain couples TRBV14 to TRBJ2-2, with 7 positions matching TRBD1. J lost 6 bases, V lost 4 bases, and 14 bases had no gene match. Germline values: CDR1 SGHDN, CDR2 FVKESK. This CDR3 is built from 17 residues. CDR3: CASSPPGQSARSGELFF. CDR3 bases: TGTGCCAGCAGCCCCCCGGGACAGTCCGCACGGTCCGGGGAGCTGTTTTTT. Supplemented by reference TRBV14 and TRBJ2-2, the full variable domain reads EAGVTQFPSHSVIEKGQTVTLRCDPISGHDNLYWYRRVMGKEIKFLLHFVKESKQDESGMPNNRFLAERTGGTYSTLKVQPAELEDSGVYFCASSPPGQSARSGELFFGEGSRLTVL.

The chain joins TRBV4-3 to TRBJ1-3; D not certain. Trimming took 6 bases from V and 2 from J, leaving 14 bases between them. CDR1 is LGHNA and CDR2 is YSLEER in the germline V gene. The CDR3 spans 15 residues. The CDR3 loop is CASRRAISPGNTIYF. In DNA, the CDR3 is TGCGCCAGCAGGAGGGCAATCTCTCCTGGAAACACCATATATTTT.

The chain couples TRBV4-2 to TRBJ1-2; D is ambiguous. CDR1 is LGHNA and CDR2 is YNFKEQ in the germline V gene. Deletions cut 5 bases from V and 2 bases from J, with 15 bases between. CDR3 length: 15 amino acids. CDR3 nucleotide sequence: TGTGCCAGCAGCAACCCCGACGGTATGAACTATGGCTACACCTTC. Amino acid sequence: CASSNPDGMNYGYTF.

This rearrangement joins TRBV7-2 to TRBJ1-2; a possible D gene is TRBD1 (6 bases). V gave up 2 bases and J gave up 7 bases, with 14 bases separating them. Germline V gives CDR1 SGHTA, CDR2 FQGNSA. The CDR3 runs 14 residues. The CDR3 DNA reads TGTGCCAGCAGCTTATCCGGGGCAGGGGTTGGCTACACCTTC. Translation gives CASSLSGAGVGYTF.

V gene TRBV9 combines with J gene TRBJ2-1; 8 positions agree with TRBD2. The V gene's germline CDR1 is SGDLS and CDR2 YYNGEE. This CDR3 region has 13 residues. J was trimmed by 8 bases and V by 1 base; bases with no gene match: 2. CDR3 nucleotides: TGTGCCAGCAGCGTAACTAGCGGACATGAGCAGTTCTTC. Amino acids: CASSVTSGHEQFF.

This clone was seen a handful of times. This chain connects TRBV5-8 to TRBJ1-5, with a tentative D call TRBD1 (5 bases). The CDR3 is 15 amino acids. The V end lost 0 bases, the J end lost 0 bases, and 7 bases lay between the germline ends. Germline V gene data show CDR1 as SGHTS and CDR2 as YDEGEE. Written as DNA, the CDR3 is TGTGCCAGCAGCTTGGGGGGCCTTAGCAATCAGCCCCAGCATTTT. This translates into CASSLGGLSNQPQHF. The variable domain in full, completed from reference TRBV5-8 and TRBJ1-5, reads EAGVTQSPTHLIKTRGQQATLRCSPISGHTSVYWYQQALGLGLQFLLWYDEGEERNRGNFPPRFSGRQFPNYSSELNVNALELEDSALYLCASSLGGLSNQPQHFGDGTRLSIL.